This TCR beta chain was profiled in a study of OX40 agonist ivuxolimab in advanced cancers. Study information: Averaging around 60 years in age, with a range of 23 to 79, the cohort was approximately 84% male.

Profiling relied on immunoSEQ multiplex PCR, and the TCRdb table lists in-frame clones only, not all of them. The top ten hold under 1.3% of the sample, which has some 130,000 clones, 85% to 95% seen once. Germline V gene sequence: CDR1 SGDLS, CDR2 YYNGEE. CDR3 length: 17 amino acids. V lost 0 bases and J 0 bases, leaving 14 bases between the germline ends. This sequence joins TRBV9 and TRBJ2-3; D perhaps matches TRBD2 (6 bases). Here the sequenced sample was CD4+ or CD8+ T cells sorted from blood, taken in a trial of the OX40 agonist ivuxolimab. The clonotype was recovered from an adult with an advanced solid tumor such as melanoma, head and neck, liver or kidney cancer. CDR3 coding DNA: TGTGCCAGCAGCGTAGCTGCGGGGCAGGCTAGCACAGATACGCAGTATTTT. This gives the protein CASSVAAGQASTDTQYF.